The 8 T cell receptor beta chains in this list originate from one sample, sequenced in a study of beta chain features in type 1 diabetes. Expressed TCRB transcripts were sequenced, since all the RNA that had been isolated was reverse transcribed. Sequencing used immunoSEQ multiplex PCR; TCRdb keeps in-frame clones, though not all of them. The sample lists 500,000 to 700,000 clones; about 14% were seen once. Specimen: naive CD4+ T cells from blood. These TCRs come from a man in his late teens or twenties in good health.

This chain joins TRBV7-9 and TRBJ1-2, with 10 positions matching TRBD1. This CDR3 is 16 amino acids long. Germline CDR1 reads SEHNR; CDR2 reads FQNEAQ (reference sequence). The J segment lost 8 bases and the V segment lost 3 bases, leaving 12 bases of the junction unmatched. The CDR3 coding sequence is TGTGCCAGCAGCTTGCCGGGACAGGGGACTACAAGAGGCTACACCTTC. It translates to CASSLPGQGTTRGYTF.

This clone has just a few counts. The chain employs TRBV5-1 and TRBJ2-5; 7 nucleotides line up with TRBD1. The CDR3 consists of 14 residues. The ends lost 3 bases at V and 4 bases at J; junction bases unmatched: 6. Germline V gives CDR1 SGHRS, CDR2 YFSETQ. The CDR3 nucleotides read TGCGCCAGCAGCTCCGGGACAGTGGCAGAGACCCAGTACTTC. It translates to CASSSGTVAETQYF.

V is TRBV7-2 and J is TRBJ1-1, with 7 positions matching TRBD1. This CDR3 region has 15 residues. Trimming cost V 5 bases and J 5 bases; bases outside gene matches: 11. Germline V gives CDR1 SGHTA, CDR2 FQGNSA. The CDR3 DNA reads TGTGCCAGCAGCCCCAGACAGGGAAAGCCAACTGAAGCTTTCTTT. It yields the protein CASSPRQGKPTEAFF.

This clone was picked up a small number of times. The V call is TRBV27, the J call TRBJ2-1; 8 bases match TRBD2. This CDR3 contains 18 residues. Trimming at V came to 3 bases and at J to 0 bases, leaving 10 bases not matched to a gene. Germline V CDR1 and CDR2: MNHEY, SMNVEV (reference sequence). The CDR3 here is CASSFPSGRRSSYNEQFF. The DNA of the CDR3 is TGTGCCAGCAGTTTCCCTAGCGGGCGGCGAAGCTCCTACAATGAGCAGTTCTTC.

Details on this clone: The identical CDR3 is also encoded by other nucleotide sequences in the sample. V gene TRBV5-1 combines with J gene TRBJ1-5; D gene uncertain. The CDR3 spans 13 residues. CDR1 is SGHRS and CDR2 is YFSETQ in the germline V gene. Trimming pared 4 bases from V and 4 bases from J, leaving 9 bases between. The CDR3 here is CASSPGPNQPQHF. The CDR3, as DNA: TGCGCCAGCAGCCCCGGACCGAATCAGCCCCAGCATTTT.

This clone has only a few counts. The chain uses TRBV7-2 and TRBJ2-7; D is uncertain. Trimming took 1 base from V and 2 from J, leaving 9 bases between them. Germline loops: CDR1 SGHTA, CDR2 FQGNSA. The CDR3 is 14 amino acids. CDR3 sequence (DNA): TGTGCCAGCAGCTTAGTTCCGGTTACCTACGAGCAGTACTTC. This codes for CASSLVPVTYEQYF.

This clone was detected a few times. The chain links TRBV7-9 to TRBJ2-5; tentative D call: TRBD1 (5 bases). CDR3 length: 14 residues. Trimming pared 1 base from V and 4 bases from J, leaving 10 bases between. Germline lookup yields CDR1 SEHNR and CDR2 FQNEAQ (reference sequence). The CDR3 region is CASSLGGGRETQYF. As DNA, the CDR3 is TGTGCCAGCAGCTTAGGGGGCGGCAGAGAGACCCAGTACTTC.

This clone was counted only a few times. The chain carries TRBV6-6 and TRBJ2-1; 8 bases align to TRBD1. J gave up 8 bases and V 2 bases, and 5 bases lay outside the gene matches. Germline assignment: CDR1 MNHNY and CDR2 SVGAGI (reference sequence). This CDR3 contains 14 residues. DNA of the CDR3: TGTGCCAGCAGTTACCCCGCAGGGGGCCATGAGCAGTTCTTC. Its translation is CASSYPAGGHEQFF.